This T cell receptor (beta chain) was recovered during a study of cytotoxic CD8 clonotypes in ibrutinib-treated CLL. Study-level results: Rising at ibrutinib response, clonality subsequently fell back toward baseline at progression.

Produced via immunoSEQ multiplex PCR; TCRdb's table is partial and in-frame only. Among 130,000 to 150,000 clones, about 80% were seen once, and the ten largest hold more than 10%. The J segment lost 5 bases and the V segment lost 4 bases, leaving 6 bases of the junction unmatched. There are 16 residues in the CDR3. Germline V gene lookup returns CDR1 LGHNA and CDR2 YSLEER. On this clone: What it binds is unknown.

Sequenced here: PBMCs, sampled after 12 months of ibrutinib treatment. The clonotype was recovered from a human donor with chronic lymphocytic leukemia. The chain is built from TRBV4-3 and TRBJ2-5; 14 bases map to TRBD2. CDR3 coding DNA: TGCGCCAGCAGCCGAACTTGGACTAGCGGGAGGGAGACCCAGTACTTC. Residues: CASSRTWTSGRETQYF.